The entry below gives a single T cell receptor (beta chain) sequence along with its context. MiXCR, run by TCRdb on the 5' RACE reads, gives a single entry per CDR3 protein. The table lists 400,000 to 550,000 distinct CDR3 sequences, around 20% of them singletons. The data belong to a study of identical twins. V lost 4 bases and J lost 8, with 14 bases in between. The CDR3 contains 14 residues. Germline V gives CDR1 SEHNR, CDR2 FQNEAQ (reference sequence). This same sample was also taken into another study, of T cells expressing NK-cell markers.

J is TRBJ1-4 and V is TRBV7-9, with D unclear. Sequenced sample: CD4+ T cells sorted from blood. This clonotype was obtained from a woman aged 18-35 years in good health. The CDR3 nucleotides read TGTGCCAGCAGCTCTCGGATCGGGAACGAAAAACTGTTTTTT. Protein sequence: CASSSRIGNEKLFF.